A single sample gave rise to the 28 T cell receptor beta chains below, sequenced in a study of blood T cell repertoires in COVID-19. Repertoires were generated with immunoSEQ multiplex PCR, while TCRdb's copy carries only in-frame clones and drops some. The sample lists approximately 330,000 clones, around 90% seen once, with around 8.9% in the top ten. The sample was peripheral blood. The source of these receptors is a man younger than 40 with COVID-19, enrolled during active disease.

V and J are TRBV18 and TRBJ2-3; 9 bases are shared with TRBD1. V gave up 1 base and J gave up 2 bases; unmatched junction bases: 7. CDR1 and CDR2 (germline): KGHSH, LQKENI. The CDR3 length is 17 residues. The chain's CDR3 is CASSPLGTGRITDTQYF. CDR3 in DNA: TGTGCCAGCTCACCACTAGGGACAGGGCGAATCACAGATACGCAGTATTTT.

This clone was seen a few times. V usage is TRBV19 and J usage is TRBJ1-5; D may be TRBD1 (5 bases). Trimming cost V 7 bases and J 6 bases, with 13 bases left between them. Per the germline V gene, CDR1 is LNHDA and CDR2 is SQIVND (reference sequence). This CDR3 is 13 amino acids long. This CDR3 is CASNLGGFQPQHF. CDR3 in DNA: TGTGCCAGTAATCTGGGGGGGTTTCAGCCCCAGCATTTT.

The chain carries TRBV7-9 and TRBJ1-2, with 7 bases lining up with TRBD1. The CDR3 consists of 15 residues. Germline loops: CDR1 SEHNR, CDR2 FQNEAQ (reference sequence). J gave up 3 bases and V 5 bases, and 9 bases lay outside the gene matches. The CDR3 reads CASSPYDRDYYGYTF. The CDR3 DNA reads TGTGCCAGCAGCCCGTACGACAGGGACTACTATGGCTACACCTTC.

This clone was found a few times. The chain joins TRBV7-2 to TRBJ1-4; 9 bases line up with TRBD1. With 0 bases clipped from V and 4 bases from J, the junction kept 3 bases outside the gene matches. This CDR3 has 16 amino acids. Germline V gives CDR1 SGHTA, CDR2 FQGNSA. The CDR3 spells CASSLAGQGINEKLFF. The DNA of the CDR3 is TGTGCCAGCAGCTTAGCCGGACAGGGGATTAATGAAAAACTGTTTTTT.

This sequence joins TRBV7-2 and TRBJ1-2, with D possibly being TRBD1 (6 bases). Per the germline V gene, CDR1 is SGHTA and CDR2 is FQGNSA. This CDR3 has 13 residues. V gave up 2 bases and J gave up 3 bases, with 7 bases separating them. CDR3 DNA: TGTGCCAGCAGCTTACCAGGGGACTATGGCTACACCTTC. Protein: CASSLPGDYGYTF.

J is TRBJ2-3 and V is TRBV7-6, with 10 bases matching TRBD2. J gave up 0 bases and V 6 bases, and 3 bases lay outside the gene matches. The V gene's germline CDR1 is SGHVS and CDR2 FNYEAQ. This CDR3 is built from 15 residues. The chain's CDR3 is CASSFSGGSTDTQYF. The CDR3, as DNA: TGTGCCAGCAGTTTTAGCGGGGGGAGCACAGATACGCAGTATTTT.

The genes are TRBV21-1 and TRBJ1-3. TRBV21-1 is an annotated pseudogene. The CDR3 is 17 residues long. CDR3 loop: CASSKAWGWRGGNTIYF. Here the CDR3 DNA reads TGTGCCAGCAGCAAAGCTTGGGGTTGGAGGGGTGGAAACACCATATATTTT.

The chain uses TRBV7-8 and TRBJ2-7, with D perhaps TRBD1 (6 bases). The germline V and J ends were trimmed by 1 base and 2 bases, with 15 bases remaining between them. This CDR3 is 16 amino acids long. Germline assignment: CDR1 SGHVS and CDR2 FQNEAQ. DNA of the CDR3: TGTGCCAGCAGCTTAGGGGGGCGCGACATAGCCTACGAGCAGTACTTC. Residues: CASSLGGRDIAYEQYF.

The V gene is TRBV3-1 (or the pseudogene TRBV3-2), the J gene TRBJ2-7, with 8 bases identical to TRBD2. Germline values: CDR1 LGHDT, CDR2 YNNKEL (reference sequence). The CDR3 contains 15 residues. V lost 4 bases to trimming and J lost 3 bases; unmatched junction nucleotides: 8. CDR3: CASSRALSGGYEQYF. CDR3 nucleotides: TGTGCCAGCAGCCGGGCCCTCAGCGGGGGCTACGAGCAGTACTTC.

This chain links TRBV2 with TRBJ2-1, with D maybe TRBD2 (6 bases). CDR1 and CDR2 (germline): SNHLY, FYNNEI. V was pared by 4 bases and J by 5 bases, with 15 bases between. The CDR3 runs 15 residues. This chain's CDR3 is CASSVMAGRHNEQFF. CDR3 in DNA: TGTGCCAGCAGTGTTATGGCGGGAAGGCACAATGAGCAGTTCTTC.

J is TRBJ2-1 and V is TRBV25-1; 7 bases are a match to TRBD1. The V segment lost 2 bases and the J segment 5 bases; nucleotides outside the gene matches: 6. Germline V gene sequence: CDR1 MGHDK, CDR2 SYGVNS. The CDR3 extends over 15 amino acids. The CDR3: CASSESSGQHNEQFF. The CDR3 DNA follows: TGTGCCAGCAGTGAAAGCTCGGGACAGCACAATGAGCAGTTCTTC.

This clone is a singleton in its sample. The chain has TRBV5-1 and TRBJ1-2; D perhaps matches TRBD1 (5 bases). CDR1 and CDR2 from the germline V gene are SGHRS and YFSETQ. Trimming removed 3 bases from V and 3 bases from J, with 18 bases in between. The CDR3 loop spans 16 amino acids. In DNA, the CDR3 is TGCGCCAGCAGCTATTCTCGGGGGGGAATGGACTATGGCTACACCTTC. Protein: CASSYSRGGMDYGYTF.

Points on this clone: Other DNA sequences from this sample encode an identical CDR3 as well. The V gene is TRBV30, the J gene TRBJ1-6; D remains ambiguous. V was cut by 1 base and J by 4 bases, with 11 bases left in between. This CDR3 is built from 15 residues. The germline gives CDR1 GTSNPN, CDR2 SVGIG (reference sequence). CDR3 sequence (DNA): TGTGCCTGGAGTGGGAGGGTCCGATATAATTCACCCCTCCACTTT. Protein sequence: CAWSGRVRYNSPLHF.

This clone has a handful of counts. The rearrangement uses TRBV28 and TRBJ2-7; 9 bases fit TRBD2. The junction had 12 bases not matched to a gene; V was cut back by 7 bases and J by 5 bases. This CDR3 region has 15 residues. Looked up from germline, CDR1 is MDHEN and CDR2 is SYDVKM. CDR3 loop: CASMTSGAPFDEQYF. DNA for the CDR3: TGTGCCAGCATGACTAGCGGAGCCCCCTTCGACGAGCAGTACTTC.

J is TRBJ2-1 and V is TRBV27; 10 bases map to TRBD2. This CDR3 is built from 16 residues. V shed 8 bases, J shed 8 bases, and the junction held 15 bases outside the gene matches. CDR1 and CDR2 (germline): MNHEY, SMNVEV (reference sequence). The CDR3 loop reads CASLPPASGGLHEQFF. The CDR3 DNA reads TGTGCCAGCCTCCCCCCCGCTAGCGGGGGTTTACATGAGCAGTTCTTC.

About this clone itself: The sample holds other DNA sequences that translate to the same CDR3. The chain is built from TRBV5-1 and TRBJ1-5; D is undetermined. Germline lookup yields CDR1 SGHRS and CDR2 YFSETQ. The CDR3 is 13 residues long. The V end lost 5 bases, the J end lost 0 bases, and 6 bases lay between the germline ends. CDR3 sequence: CASSRDSNQPQHF. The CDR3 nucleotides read TGCGCCAGCAGTCGAGATAGCAATCAGCCCCAGCATTTT.

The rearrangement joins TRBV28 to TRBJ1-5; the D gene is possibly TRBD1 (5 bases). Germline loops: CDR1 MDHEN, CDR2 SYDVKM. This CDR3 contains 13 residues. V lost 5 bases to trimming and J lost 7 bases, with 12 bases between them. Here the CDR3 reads CASSMEGRQPQHF. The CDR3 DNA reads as TGTGCCAGCAGTATGGAGGGACGGCAGCCCCAGCATTTT.

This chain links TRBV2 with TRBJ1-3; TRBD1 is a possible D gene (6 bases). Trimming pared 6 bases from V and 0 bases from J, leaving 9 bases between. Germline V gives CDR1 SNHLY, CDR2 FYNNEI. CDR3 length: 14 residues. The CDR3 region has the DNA TGTGCCAGCAGCGGGACACGCTCTGGAAACACCATATATTTT. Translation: CASSGTRSGNTIYF.

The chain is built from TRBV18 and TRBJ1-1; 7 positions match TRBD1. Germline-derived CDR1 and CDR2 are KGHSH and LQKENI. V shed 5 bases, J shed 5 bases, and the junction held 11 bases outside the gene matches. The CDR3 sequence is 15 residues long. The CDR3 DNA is TGTGCCAGCTCATCAATACAGGGGTCAGGGACTGAAGCTTTCTTT. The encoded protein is CASSSIQGSGTEAFF. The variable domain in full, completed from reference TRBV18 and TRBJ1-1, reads NAGVMQNPRHLVRRRGQEARLRCSPMKGHSHVYWYRQLPEEGLKFMVYLQKENIIDESGMPKERFSAEFPKEGPSILRIQQVVRGDSAAYFCASSSIQGSGTEAFFGQGTRLTVV.

Here the CDR3 DNA reads TGCGCCAGCAGCTTGGGCCCCCGGTCCTACAATGAGCAGTTCTTC. Translation gives CASSLGPRSYNEQFF. The rearrangement uses TRBV5-1 and TRBJ2-1, with D unclear. The germline gives CDR1 SGHRS, CDR2 YFSETQ. Trimming took off 0 bases at V and 1 base at J, with 8 bases between the two ends. The CDR3 consists of 15 residues.

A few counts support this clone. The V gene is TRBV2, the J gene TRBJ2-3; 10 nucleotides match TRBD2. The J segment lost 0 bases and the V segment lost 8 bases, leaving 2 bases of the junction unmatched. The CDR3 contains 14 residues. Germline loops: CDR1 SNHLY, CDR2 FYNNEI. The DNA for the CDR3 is TGTGCCAGCTTGACTAGCGGGAGCACAGATACGCAGTATTTT. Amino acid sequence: CASLTSGSTDTQYF.

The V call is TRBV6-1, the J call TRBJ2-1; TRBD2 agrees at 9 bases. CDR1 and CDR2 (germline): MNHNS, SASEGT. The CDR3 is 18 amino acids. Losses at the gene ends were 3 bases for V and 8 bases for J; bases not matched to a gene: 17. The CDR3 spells CASSDSRLAASATHEQFF. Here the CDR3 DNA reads TGTGCCAGCAGTGATTCCCGACTAGCGGCCTCGGCCACCCATGAGCAGTTCTTC.

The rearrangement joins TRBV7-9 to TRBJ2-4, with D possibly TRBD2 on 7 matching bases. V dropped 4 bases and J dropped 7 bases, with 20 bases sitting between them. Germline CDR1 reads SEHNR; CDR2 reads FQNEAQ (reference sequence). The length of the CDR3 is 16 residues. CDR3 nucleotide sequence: TGTGCCAGCAGCTATGCCCCGGGGAGGGGGGACAACATTCAGTACTTC. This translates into CASSYAPGRGDNIQYF.

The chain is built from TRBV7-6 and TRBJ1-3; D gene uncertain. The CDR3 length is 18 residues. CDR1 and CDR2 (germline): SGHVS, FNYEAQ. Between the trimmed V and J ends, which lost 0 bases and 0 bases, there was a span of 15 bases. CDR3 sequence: CASSLAITPISSGNTIYF. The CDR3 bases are TGTGCCAGCAGCTTAGCTATAACACCAATCTCCTCTGGAAACACCATATATTTT.

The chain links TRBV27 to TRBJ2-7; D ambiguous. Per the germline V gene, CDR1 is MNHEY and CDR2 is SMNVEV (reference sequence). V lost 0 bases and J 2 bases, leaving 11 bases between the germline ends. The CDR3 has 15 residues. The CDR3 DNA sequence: TGTGCCAGCAGTTTATCCCTTATTGGGCCCTACGAGCAGTACTTC. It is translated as CASSLSLIGPYEQYF.

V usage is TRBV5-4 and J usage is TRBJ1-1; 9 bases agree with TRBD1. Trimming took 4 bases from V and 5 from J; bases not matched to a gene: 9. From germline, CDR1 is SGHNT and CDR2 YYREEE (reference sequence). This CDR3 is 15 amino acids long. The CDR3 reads CASSILQGAMTEAFF. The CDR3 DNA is TGTGCCAGCAGCATATTACAGGGGGCGATGACTGAAGCTTTCTTT.

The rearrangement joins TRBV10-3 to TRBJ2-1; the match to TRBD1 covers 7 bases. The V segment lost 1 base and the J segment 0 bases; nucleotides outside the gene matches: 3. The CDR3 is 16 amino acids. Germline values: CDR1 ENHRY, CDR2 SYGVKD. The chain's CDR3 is CAISELDRSSYNEQFF. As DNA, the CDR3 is TGTGCCATCAGTGAGTTGGACAGGAGCTCCTACAATGAGCAGTTCTTC.

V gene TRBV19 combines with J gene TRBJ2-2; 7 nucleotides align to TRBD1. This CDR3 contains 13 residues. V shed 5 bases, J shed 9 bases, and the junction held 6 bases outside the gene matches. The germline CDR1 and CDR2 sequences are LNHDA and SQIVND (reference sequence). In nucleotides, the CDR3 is TGTGCCAGTAGTCTCCAGGGGGAACGGGAGCTGTTTTTT. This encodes CASSLQGERELFF. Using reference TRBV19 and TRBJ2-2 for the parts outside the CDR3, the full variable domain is DGGITQSPKYLFRKEGQNVTLSCEQNLNHDAMYWYRQDPGQGLRLIYYSQIVNDFQKGDIAEGYSVSREKKESFPLTVTSAQKNPTAFYLCASSLQGERELFFGEGSRLTVL.